Below are 5 T cell receptor beta chains sequenced from a single sample in a study of T cell repertoires in cytomegalovirus infection. TCRdb analysed the reads with MiXCR anew, one entry per CDR3 protein. The sample holds approximately 990,000 distinct CDR3 sequences; roughly 31% are singletons and the top ten take around an eighth. No antigen is known for these receptors. Sequenced material: cultured CD8+ T cells from PBMCs, taken from culture after CMV antigen stimulation. These receptors originate from a human donor in good health (CMV status not recorded). Some clones in this sample may be carry-over from other donors' samples.

The DNA of the CDR3 is TGTGCCAGCAGTTTATTTACAGGGAAGATGAACACTGAAGCTTTCTTT. It specifies CASSLFTGKMNTEAFF. The rearrangement links TRBV27 to TRBJ1-1; D may be TRBD1 (6 bases). Germline V lookup: CDR1 MNHEY, CDR2 SMNVEV (reference sequence). The CDR3 is 16 amino acids. V was pared by 1 base and J by 0 bases, with 12 bases between.

This clonotype was seen a handful of times. The V and J genes are TRBV27 and TRBJ1-1; 7 positions match TRBD1. This CDR3 has 13 amino acids. With V trimmed by 2 bases and J by 7 bases, 4 bases remained unmatched. Germline lookup yields CDR1 MNHEY and CDR2 SMNVEV (reference sequence). The CDR3 coding sequence is TGTGCCAGCAGTTTAGGGGACAGCGTTGAAGCTTTCTTT. As protein: CASSLGDSVEAFF.

This clonotype was seen more than once but under ten times. The gene calls are TRBV7-9 and TRBJ1-1; 7 positions match TRBD1. Germline CDR1 SEHNR, CDR2 FQNEAQ (reference sequence). The V segment lost 4 bases and the J segment 5 bases; nucleotides outside the gene matches: 10. This CDR3 comprises 15 residues. This CDR3 is CASSSPPGGGTEAFF. DNA for the CDR3: TGTGCCAGCAGCTCTCCCCCAGGGGGGGGGACTGAAGCTTTCTTT.

This clonotype was recorded a few times. V gene TRBV7-9 combines with J gene TRBJ2-7; 10 bases are shared with TRBD2. The CDR3 length is 16 residues. CDR1 SEHNR and CDR2 FQNEAQ come from the germline V gene (reference sequence). V was pared by 4 bases and J by 3 bases, with 9 bases of the junction left unmatched. CDR3 in DNA: TGTGCCAGCAGCTCTAAGCCTAGCGGGGGAGGCTACGAGCAGTACTTC. Residues: CASSSKPSGGGYEQYF.

This clonotype appeared a few times. The chain recombines TRBV10-3 with TRBJ2-5, with 11 bases that match TRBD1. Germline-derived CDR1 and CDR2 are ENHRY and SYGVKD. The J segment lost 0 bases and the V segment lost 6 bases, leaving 3 bases of the junction unmatched. The CDR3 is made up of 15 amino acids. CDR3 DNA: TGTGCCATCAGCCCGGGACAGGGGGACCAAGAGACCCAGTACTTC. Translation gives CAISPGQGDQETQYF.